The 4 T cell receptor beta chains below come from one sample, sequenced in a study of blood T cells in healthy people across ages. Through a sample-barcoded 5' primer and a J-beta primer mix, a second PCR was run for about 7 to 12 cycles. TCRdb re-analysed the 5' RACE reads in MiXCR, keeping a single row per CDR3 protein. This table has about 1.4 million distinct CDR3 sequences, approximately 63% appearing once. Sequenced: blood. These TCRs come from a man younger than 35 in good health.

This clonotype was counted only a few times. The CDR3 bases are TGTGCCAGCAGCTTGACTGGACAGGGGGTAGGGCTTGCCAAAAACATTCAGTACTTC. Encoded protein: CASSLTGQGVGLAKNIQYF. The chain joins TRBV5-5 to TRBJ2-4; 10 bases match TRBD1. J gave up 1 base and V 1 base, and 11 bases lay outside the gene matches. The germline gives CDR1 SGHKS, CDR2 YYEKEE (reference sequence). This CDR3 spans 19 amino acids. Full variable domain (missing parts from reference TRBV5-5 and TRBJ2-4): DAGVTQSPTHLIKTRGQQVTLRCSPISGHKSVSWYQQVLGQGPQFIFQYYEKEERGRGNFPDRFSARQFPNYSSELNVNALLLGDSALYLCASSLTGQGVGLAKNIQYFGAGTRLSVL.

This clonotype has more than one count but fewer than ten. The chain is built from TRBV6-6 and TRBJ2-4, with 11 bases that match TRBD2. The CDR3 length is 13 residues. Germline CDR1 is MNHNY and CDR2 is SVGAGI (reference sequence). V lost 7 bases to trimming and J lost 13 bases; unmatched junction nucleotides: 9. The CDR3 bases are TGTGCCAGCAAGGGTAGCGGGAGGGAAGGCCAGTACTTC. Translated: CASKGSGREGQYF.

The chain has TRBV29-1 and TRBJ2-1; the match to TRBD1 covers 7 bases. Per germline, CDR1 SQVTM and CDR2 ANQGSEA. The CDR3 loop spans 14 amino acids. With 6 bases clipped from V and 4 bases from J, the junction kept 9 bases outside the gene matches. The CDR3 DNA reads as TGCAGCGTCATGGGGACAGAGGATTACAATGAGCAGTTCTTC. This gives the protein CSVMGTEDYNEQFF.

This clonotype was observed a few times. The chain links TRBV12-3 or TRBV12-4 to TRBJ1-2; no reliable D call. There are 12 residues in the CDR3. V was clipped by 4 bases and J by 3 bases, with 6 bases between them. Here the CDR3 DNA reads TGTGCCAGCAGTTCGTCATACTATGGCTACACCTTC. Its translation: CASSSSYYGYTF.